The 29 T cell receptor beta chains in this list originate from one sample, sequenced in a study of breast tumors, draining lymph nodes, adjacent tissues. The lymph nodes were axillary draining lymph nodes from breast cancer patients. MiXCR was run by TCRdb on the multiplex PCR reads, yielding one entry per CDR3 protein. The sample has about 180,000 distinct CDR3 sequences; roughly 30% are singletons. The sequenced sample consisted of axillary lymph node tissue. Receptors were obtained from a female donor with breast cancer. Some clones in this sample may be carry-over from other donors' samples.

Concerning this clonotype itself: A much larger clone is a single base away; this may be a read error. The chain employs TRBV19 and TRBJ1-3; D remains ambiguous. Trimming took 8 bases from V and 8 from J, leaving 7 bases between them. The CDR3 is made up of 10 amino acids. The germline V gene has CDR1 LNHDA and CDR2 SQIVND (reference sequence). The CDR3 DNA follows: TGTGCCAGTCGGGGAGACACCATATATTTT. Its translation: CASRGDTIYF.

In this sample, this clonotype turned up many times. V is TRBV7-2 and J is TRBJ2-1, with D possibly being TRBD2 (5 bases). Germline CDR1 is SGHTA and CDR2 is FQGNSA. The germline V and J ends were trimmed by 0 bases and 0 bases, with 6 bases remaining between them. This CDR3 is built from 15 residues. CDR3 protein: CASSLAEGSYNEQFF. In DNA, the CDR3 is TGTGCCAGCAGCTTAGCTGAGGGCTCCTACAATGAGCAGTTCTTC. Using reference TRBV7-2 and TRBJ2-1 for the parts outside the CDR3, the full variable domain is GAGVSQSPSNKVTEKGKDVELRCDPISGHTALYWYRQSLGQGLEFLIYFQGNSAPDKSGLPSDRFSAERTGGSVSTLTIQRTQQEDSAVYLCASSLAEGSYNEQFFGPGTRLTVL.

This chain connects TRBV7-9 to TRBJ2-3; 8 positions agree with TRBD2. V was pared by 6 bases and J by 4 bases, with 15 bases of the junction left unmatched. The CDR3 runs 17 residues. Germline V lookup: CDR1 SEHNR, CDR2 FQNEAQ (reference sequence). The CDR3 loop is CASRRTPGGGFADTQYF. The DNA for the CDR3 is TGTGCCAGCAGACGAACACCCGGGGGGGGGTTCGCAGATACGCAGTATTTT.

The rearrangement links TRBV7-9 to TRBJ2-3, with D tentatively TRBD2 (5 bases). The V end was cut by 9 bases, the J end by 5 bases, with 36 bases between. This CDR3 has 20 amino acids. Germline CDR1 is SEHNR and CDR2 is FQNEAQ (reference sequence). The CDR3 is CASRSLRRTAASRSGDTQYF. CDR3 nucleotide sequence: TGTGCCAGTAGGTCCCTGCGCCGGACTGCGGCTAGCCGATCGGGAGATACGCAGTATTTT.

This clonotype was detected ten times or more. V gene TRBV29-1 combines with J gene TRBJ2-7; 10 nucleotides line up with TRBD1. This CDR3 is 14 amino acids long. Trimming removed 3 bases from V and 6 bases from J; junction bases left unmatched: 8. In germline, CDR1 is SQVTM, CDR2 ANQGSEA. The CDR3 spells CSVDLGGQGSEQYF. CDR3 DNA sequence: TGCAGCGTTGACCTCGGGGGACAGGGGAGCGAGCAGTACTTC.

On this clonotype: One end of the junction varies from germline; a read error may be responsible. This sequence joins TRBV11-2 and TRBJ2-5; D gene uncertain. There are 16 residues in the CDR3. Per the germline V gene, CDR1 is SGHAT and CDR2 is FQNNGV. The CDR3 sequence is CTSSLNRWATQETQYF. CDR3 DNA: TGTACCAGCAGCTTAAACCGTTGGGCGACCCAAGAGACCCAGTACTTC.

J is TRBJ1-6 and V is TRBV20-1; 11 bases are shared with TRBD2. The DNA end lines up better with TRBJ2-7; the J call may be wrong. Per germline, CDR1 DFQATT and CDR2 SNEGSKA (reference sequence). This CDR3 contains 16 residues. The chain's CDR3 is CSALTLAGAVNGEQYF. The CDR3 nucleotides read TGCAGTGCGCTTACACTAGCGGGAGCCGTAAATGGGGAGCAGTACTTC.

The table lists this clonotype with many counts. The CDR3 sequence is CASSVDKSYNEQFF. The CDR3 coding sequence is TGTGCCAGCAGCGTAGATAAGTCCTACAATGAGCAGTTCTTC. The chain is built from TRBV9 and TRBJ2-1, with D hard to call. This CDR3 region has 14 residues. V lost 0 bases, J lost 1 base, and 5 bases lay in between. Germline V lookup: CDR1 SGDLS, CDR2 YYNGEE.

The rearrangement uses TRBV25-1 and TRBJ2-3; D may be TRBD1 or TRBD2 (5 bases each). The germline CDR1 and CDR2 sequences are MGHDK and SYGVNS. The CDR3 is made up of 15 amino acids. Trimming left V 8 bases short and J 0 bases short, with 15 bases between. The CDR3: CASSCPRDSTDTQYF. Here the CDR3 DNA reads TGTGCCAGCTCCTGTCCCCGGGACAGCACAGATACGCAGTATTTT.

As concerns this clonotype: One junction end disagrees with the germline gene, perhaps due to a read error. This sequence joins TRBV27 and TRBJ1-5; the D gene is possibly TRBD1 (6 bases). Germline V CDR1 and CDR2: MNHEY, SMNVEV (reference sequence). The CDR3 runs to 16 residues. The CDR3 loop reads CAISVFGDIVGQPQHF. The CDR3 DNA sequence: TGTGCCATCAGTGTGTTTGGGGACATCGTCGGGCAGCCCCAGCATTTT.

This clonotype showed up many times. In DNA form, the CDR3 reads TGTGCCAGCAGCCAAACCGGGAAACAGGGAGATACGCAGTATTTT. It is translated as CASSQTGKQGDTQYF. The J gene is TRBJ2-3, the V gene TRBV4-2; D possibly corresponds to TRBD1 (6 bases). This CDR3 is built from 15 residues. V shed 2 bases and J shed 5 bases, with 14 bases lying between them. Germline CDR1 is LGHNA and CDR2 is YNFKEQ.

This clonotype was found many times. The chain joins TRBV10-3 to TRBJ2-7; no clear D. This CDR3 is 14 amino acids long. V was shortened by 4 bases and J by 1 base, with 11 bases between the two germline ends. Per the germline V gene, CDR1 is ENHRY and CDR2 is SYGVKD. The CDR3 reads CAISADRTSYEQYF. The CDR3 DNA is TGTGCCATCAGTGCGGACCGTACGTCCTACGAGCAGTACTTC.

This clonotype was seen ten or more times. V gene TRBV7-2 combines with J gene TRBJ2-3; the D is unclear. The CDR3 length is 13 residues. The V end was cut by 3 bases, the J end by 4 bases, with 8 bases between. Germline-derived CDR1 and CDR2 are SGHTA and FQGNSA. CDR3: CASSFIGPDTQYF. The CDR3 DNA reads as TGTGCCAGCAGCTTCATAGGGCCAGATACGCAGTATTTT.

The sample holds many counts of this clonotype. The chain carries TRBV20-1 and TRBJ2-1, with D tentatively TRBD2 (5 bases). Germline V gene lookup returns CDR1 DFQATT and CDR2 SNEGSKA (reference sequence). Trimming shortened V by 1 base and J by 0 bases, and 13 bases separated the two germline ends. The CDR3 is 16 residues long. DNA for the CDR3: TGCAGTGCTAGAGGGAGGTCCTCCTCCTCCTACAATGAGCAGTTCTTC. Translation gives CSARGRSSSSYNEQFF.

Comment on this clonotype: Possible read error: a much larger clone is one base away. V gene TRBV3-1 combines with J gene TRBJ1-2, with 7 bases fitting TRBD1. Germline V gives CDR1 LGHDT, CDR2 YNNKEL (reference sequence). CDR3 size: 14 residues. As DNA, the CDR3 is TGTGCCAGCAGCCACGACAGGGAGTACTATGGCCACACCTTC. Its translation: CASSHDREYYGHTF.

This clonotype was recorded at least ten times. The CDR3 sequence is CASSLMGRYQETQYF. DNA of the CDR3: TGTGCCAGCAGTTTAATGGGGAGGTACCAAGAGACCCAGTACTTC. The chain employs TRBV12-3 or TRBV12-4 and TRBJ2-5, with D maybe TRBD2 (6 bases). This CDR3 contains 15 residues. V lost 2 bases, J lost 0 bases, and 10 bases lay in between.

This clonotype was observed many times. This chain joins TRBV12-3 or TRBV12-4 and TRBJ2-5; 11 bases agree with TRBD2. V lost 4 bases, J lost 4 bases, and 5 bases stayed unmatched. The CDR3 has 15 residues. The CDR3 nucleotides are TGTGCCAGCAGTTCGACTAGCGGGGTAAGAGAGACCCAGTACTTC. The encoded protein is CASSSTSGVRETQYF.

The CDR3 region is CASSTGTHANNEKLFF. In DNA form, the CDR3 reads TGTGCCAGCAGTACCGGGACCCACGCCAACAATGAAAAACTGTTTTTT. The V and J genes are TRBV7-2 and TRBJ1-4; D perhaps matches TRBD1 (5 bases). This CDR3 is 16 amino acids long. Trimming pared 6 bases from V and 5 bases from J, leaving 19 bases between. CDR1 and CDR2 from the germline V gene are SGHTA and FQGNSA.

This clonotype showed up many times. V and J are TRBV7-2 and TRBJ1-6; tentative D call: TRBD1 (6 bases). The CDR3 spans 15 residues. Germline-derived CDR1 and CDR2 are SGHTA and FQGNSA. V was trimmed by 5 bases and J by 9 bases, leaving 17 bases between them. The CDR3 coding sequence is TGTGCCAGCAGCAACCAACAGGGCGGTAGTTCACCCCTCCACTTT. Its translation is CASSNQQGGSSPLHF.

This clonotype showed up many times. The V and J genes are TRBV6-1 and TRBJ1-5; possible D gene TRBD1, 5 bases. V lost 5 bases and J lost 4, with 12 bases in between. The CDR3 is 14 amino acids. Germline V gives CDR1 MNHNS, CDR2 SASEGT. The CDR3 nucleotides read TGTGCCAGCAGTCCGACAGACTTGAATCAGCCCCAGCATTTT. Translation: CASSPTDLNQPQHF.

This clonotype was detected many times. The chain carries TRBV29-1 and TRBJ2-2, with no clear D. CDR1 is SQVTM, CDR2 ANQGSEA, per germline. Trimming cost V 4 bases and J 2 bases, with 5 bases left between them. The CDR3 totals 12 residues. The CDR3 sequence: CSVVHNTGELFF. The CDR3 DNA follows: TGCAGCGTTGTCCACAACACCGGGGAGCTGTTTTTT.

This clonotype was recorded at least ten times. The chain employs TRBV9 and TRBJ2-2; TRBD1 matches 7 bases. With V trimmed by 4 bases and J by 8 bases, 8 bases remained unmatched. Germline V gene lookup returns CDR1 SGDLS and CDR2 YYNGEE. CDR3 length equals 14 residues. The CDR3 is CASSPANRGGELFF. In DNA form, the CDR3 reads TGTGCCAGCAGCCCAGCTAACAGGGGAGGGGAGCTGTTTTTT. Full variable domain (missing parts from reference TRBV9 and TRBJ2-2): DSGVTQTPKHLITATGQRVTLRCSPRSGDLSVYWYQQSLDQGLQFLIQYYNGEERAKGNILERFSAQQFPDLHSELNLSSLELGDSALYFCASSPANRGGELFFGEGSRLTVL.

Comments on this clonotype: One base away lies a much larger clone, so this may be a sequencing read error. The rearrangement joins TRBV12-3 or TRBV12-4 to TRBJ1-2; perhaps TRBD1 as D (6 bases). This CDR3 contains 14 residues. This CDR3 reads CASSLASRDIGYAF. The CDR3 nucleotides read TGTGCCAGCAGTTTAGCCTCCCGGGACATTGGCTACGCCTTC.

The V call is TRBV15, the J call TRBJ2-7, with TRBD1 matching 7 bases. CDR3 length equals 17 residues. Germline lookup yields CDR1 LNHNV and CDR2 YYDKDF (reference sequence). Trimming took 3 bases from V and 3 from J; bases not matched to a gene: 14. CDR3 bases: TGTGCCACCAGCAGCTTAGGTGCTTCGACAGGGATCTACGAGCAGTACTTC. This codes for CATSSLGASTGIYEQYF.

Turning to this clonotype: No conserved phenylalanine or tryptophan is present at the end of the CDR3, so a read error is the likely explanation. The DNA is omitted, as the CDR3 cannot be located on it reliably, and the CDR3 follows TCRdb's listing. The gene calls are TRBV29-1 and TRBJ1-4; the table assigns TRBD1, which was not confirmed against the DNA. The CDR3 adds up to 14 amino acids, both ends counted. The germline V gene encodes CDR1 SQVTM and CDR2 ANQGSEA. CDR3 loop: CSVEEQGKKQYFGP.

Points on this clonotype: An end of the junction differs from the germline gene, which may be a read error. The rearrangement uses TRBV7-3 and TRBJ2-3; a possible D gene is TRBD1 (6 bases). Germline V gene data show CDR1 as SGHTA and CDR2 as FQGTGA. The CDR3 extends over 17 amino acids. The CDR3 region has the DNA TGTGCCAGCAGCTTAGGGACGGACAGACAGGACGCAGATCCGCAGTATTTT. Protein: CASSLGTDRQDADPQYF.

The rearrangement joins TRBV27 to TRBJ1-6, with a tentative D call TRBD1 (6 bases). V gave up 1 base and J gave up 10 bases, with 11 bases separating them. CDR1 and CDR2 from the germline V gene are MNHEY and SMNVEV (reference sequence). The CDR3 is 14 amino acids. The CDR3 is CASSLWGLRSPLHF. CDR3 coding DNA: TGTGCCAGCAGTTTATGGGGGCTTCGGTCACCCCTCCACTTT.

This clonotype was detected ten times or more. The chain combines TRBV7-8 with TRBJ2-5, with 10 bases fitting TRBD2. The V and J ends lost 4 bases and 0 bases, in that order; junction bases with no gene match: 2. Germline V lookup: CDR1 SGHVS, CDR2 FQNEAQ. The length of the CDR3 is 15 residues. This CDR3 is CASSSGLAYQETQYF. CDR3 DNA: TGTGCCAGCAGCTCGGGACTAGCGTACCAAGAGACCCAGTACTTC.

This clonotype was seen at least ten times. The chain carries TRBV13 and TRBJ1-2; TRBD1 matches 7 bases. This CDR3 region has 14 residues. The germline V gene encodes CDR1 PRHDT and CDR2 FYEKMQ (reference sequence). V lost 1 base and J lost 12; bases outside the gene matches: 11. The CDR3 DNA is TGTGCCAGCAGCTTAGATGGACAGGCGCCCTTGAACACCTTC. Its protein product is CASSLDGQAPLNTF.